This entry describes one T cell receptor (beta chain). The sample contains more than one DNA sequence encoding this CDR3. The data were taken from a study of cytomegalovirus exposure and HLA in healthy donors. About the study: Of some 400 genotyped donors, about 80% clustered with self-reported Caucasian donors.

Primers for the PCR totalled 60 Vbeta and 13 Jbeta. Clones were sequenced by immunoSEQ multiplex PCR, and TCRdb holds only the in-frame ones, with some missing. The repertoire holds around 89,000 clones, around three quarters seen once, with just over 3% in the top ten. The receptor was isolated from a middle-aged man in good health and CMV-seronegative. Sequencing was carried out using PBMCs.

In DNA form, the CDR3 reads TGTGCCAGCAGTTACTTAGACAGGAACTATGGCTACACCTTC. It translates to CASSYLDRNYGYTF. V usage is TRBV6-5 and J usage is TRBJ1-2; a weak D match, TRBD1 (6 bases). CDR3 length: 14 amino acids. Looked up from germline, CDR1 is MNHEY and CDR2 is SVGAGI. Deletions cut 1 base from V and 2 bases from J, with 8 bases between.